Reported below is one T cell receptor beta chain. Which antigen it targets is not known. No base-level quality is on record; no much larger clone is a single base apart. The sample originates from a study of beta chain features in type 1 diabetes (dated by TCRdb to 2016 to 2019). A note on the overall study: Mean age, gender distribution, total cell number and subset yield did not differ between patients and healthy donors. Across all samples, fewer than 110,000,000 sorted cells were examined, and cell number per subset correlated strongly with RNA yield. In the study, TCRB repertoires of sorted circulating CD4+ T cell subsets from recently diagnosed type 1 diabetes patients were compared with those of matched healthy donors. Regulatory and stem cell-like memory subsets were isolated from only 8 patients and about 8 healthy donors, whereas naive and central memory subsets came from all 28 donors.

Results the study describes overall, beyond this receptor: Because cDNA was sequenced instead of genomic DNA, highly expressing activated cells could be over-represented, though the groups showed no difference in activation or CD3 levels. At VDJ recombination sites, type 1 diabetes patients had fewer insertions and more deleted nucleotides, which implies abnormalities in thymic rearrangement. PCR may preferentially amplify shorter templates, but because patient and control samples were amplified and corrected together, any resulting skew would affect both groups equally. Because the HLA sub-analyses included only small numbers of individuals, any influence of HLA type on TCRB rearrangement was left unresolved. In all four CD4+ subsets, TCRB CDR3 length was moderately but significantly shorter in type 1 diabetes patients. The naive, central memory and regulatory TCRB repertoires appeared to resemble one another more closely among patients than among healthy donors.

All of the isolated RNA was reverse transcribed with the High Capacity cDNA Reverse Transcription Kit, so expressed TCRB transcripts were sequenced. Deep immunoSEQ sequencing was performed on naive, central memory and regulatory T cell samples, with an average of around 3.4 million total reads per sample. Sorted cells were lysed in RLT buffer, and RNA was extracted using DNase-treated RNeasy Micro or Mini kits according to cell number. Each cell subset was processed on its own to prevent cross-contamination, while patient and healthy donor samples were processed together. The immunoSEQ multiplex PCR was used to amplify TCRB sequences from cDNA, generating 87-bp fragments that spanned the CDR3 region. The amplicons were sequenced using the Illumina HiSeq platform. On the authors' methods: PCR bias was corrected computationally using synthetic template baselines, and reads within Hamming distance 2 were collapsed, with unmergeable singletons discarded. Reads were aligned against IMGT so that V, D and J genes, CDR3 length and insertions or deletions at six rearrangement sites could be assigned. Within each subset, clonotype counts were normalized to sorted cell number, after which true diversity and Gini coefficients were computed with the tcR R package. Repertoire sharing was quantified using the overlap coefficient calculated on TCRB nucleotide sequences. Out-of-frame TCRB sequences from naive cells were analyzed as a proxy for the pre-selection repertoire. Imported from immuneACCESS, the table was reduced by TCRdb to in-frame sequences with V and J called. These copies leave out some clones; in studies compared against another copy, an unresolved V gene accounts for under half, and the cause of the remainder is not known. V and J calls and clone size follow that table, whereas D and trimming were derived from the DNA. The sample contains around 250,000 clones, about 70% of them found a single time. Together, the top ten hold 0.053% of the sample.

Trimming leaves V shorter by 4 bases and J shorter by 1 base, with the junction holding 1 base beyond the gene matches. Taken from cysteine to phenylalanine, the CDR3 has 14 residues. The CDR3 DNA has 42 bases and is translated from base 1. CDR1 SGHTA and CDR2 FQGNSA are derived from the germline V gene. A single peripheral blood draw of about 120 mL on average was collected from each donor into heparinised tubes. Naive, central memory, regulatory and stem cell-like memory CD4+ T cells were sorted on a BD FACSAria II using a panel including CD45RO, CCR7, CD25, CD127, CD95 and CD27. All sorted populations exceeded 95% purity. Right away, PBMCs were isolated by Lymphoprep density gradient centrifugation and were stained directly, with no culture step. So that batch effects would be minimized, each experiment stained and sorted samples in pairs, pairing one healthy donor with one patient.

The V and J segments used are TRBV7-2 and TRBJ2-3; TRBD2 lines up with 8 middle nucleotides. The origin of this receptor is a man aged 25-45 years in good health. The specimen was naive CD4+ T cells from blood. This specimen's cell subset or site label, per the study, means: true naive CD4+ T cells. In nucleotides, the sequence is TGTGCCAGCAGCTCGGGACTAGGCACAGATACGCAGTATTTT. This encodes CASSSGLGTDTQYF.